Relative to its sample, the clone carrying this TCR beta chain is large (0.1 to 1%). The antigen remains undetermined. The data originate from a study of immune heterogeneity within non-small cell lung tumors. Study details: Of the tumors, 4 were squamous cell, nine to ten non-squamous, and 1 not otherwise specified.

Multiplex PCR employing 32 V and 13 J primers generated amplicons of the TCR beta CDR3. MiXCR, applied by TCRdb to the multiplex PCR reads, yields one record per CDR3 protein. The repertoire consists of roughly 3,500 distinct CDR3 sequences, with about half occurring once and the leading ten covering 10% to 15%. The CDR3 is 16 amino acids. V shed 5 bases and J 1 base; nucleotides not matched to a gene: 11. TCRs were amplified from roughly 600 ng gDNA of bulk tumor per sample. Each primary tumor yielded several biopsies, collected far apart from one another at surgery. The patients were newly diagnosed with non-small cell lung cancer, had not been treated, and had curative surgery. Donors comprised surgical patients with newly diagnosed non-small cell lung cancer, operated on with curative intent. Overall study findings and caveats: Site-unique high-frequency clones occurred alongside identical dominant CDR3 beta clonotypes that recurred across tumor sites within a patient.

The clonotype was recovered from a man between 60 and 75 years old with non-small cell lung cancer. The chain is built from TRBV12-3 or TRBV12-4 and TRBJ2-7; 7 nucleotides agree with TRBD2. The sequenced sample consisted of lung tumor tissue. In DNA form, the CDR3 reads TGTGCCAGCAGTGGGGGGGGACGGCGGGGATCCTACGAGCAGTACTTC. Protein: CASSGGGRRGSYEQYF.